Presented here are 5 T cell receptor beta chains from one specimen sequenced in a study of blood T cell repertoires in COVID-19. Generated by immunoSEQ multiplex PCR, the TCRdb table keeps only in-frame clones and is missing some. The sample lists some 220,000 clones; about 84% were seen once. The sample consisted of peripheral blood. These receptor sequences come from a human donor in a cohort sampled during active COVID-19.

The chain employs TRBV7-2 and TRBJ1-5, with D unclear. The V end lost 4 bases, the J end lost 5 bases, and 9 bases lay between the germline ends. The germline CDR1 and CDR2 sequences are SGHTA and FQGNSA. The CDR3 consists of 13 residues. In nucleotides, the CDR3 is TGTGCCAGCAGCTCCGGGTCCTATCAGCCCCAGCATTTT. Protein sequence: CASSSGSYQPQHF.

The CDR3 spells CASSTGTGLAPYEQYF. The DNA of the CDR3 is TGTGCCAGCAGCACAGGGACAGGGCTGGCTCCTTACGAGCAGTACTTC. J is TRBJ2-7 and V is TRBV13, with 9 bases identical to TRBD1. The CDR3 sequence is 16 residues long. The V gene end was trimmed by 5 bases and the J gene end by 4 bases; junction bases not matched to a gene: 12. CDR1 and CDR2 (germline): PRHDT, FYEKMQ (reference sequence).

The CDR3 nucleotides read TGTGCCAGCAGCTTAGTACGACTAGCGGGAGCCAATGAGCAGTTCTTC. Translation: CASSLVRLAGANEQFF. This chain uses TRBV11-2 with TRBJ2-1; 12 bases are a match to TRBD2. Germline V lookup: CDR1 SGHAT, CDR2 FQNNGV. The CDR3 has 16 residues. The V gene end was trimmed by 1 base and the J gene end by 6 bases; junction bases not matched to a gene: 4.

This clone was seen just once. The chain carries TRBV2 and TRBJ2-1; 9 bases align to TRBD1. The CDR3 consists of 16 residues. V lost 6 bases to trimming and J lost 7 bases; unmatched junction nucleotides: 13. Germline CDR1 reads SNHLY; CDR2 reads FYNNEI. The CDR3 nucleotides are TGTGCCAGCAGGGGCCGGACAGGGGAGCGCGGAAATGAGCAGTTCTTC. Residues: CASRGRTGERGNEQFF.

The chain combines TRBV7-9 with TRBJ1-4, with D perhaps matching TRBD1 (6 bases). Trimming cost V 4 bases and J 4 bases, with 16 bases left between them. Germline-derived CDR1 and CDR2 are SEHNR and FQNEAQ (reference sequence). CDR3 size: 16 residues. In nucleotides, the CDR3 is TGTGCCAGCAGCTCCGTCGGGGGGCTGAGTAATGAAAAACTGTTTTTT. Amino acids: CASSSVGGLSNEKLFF.